This T cell receptor (beta chain) was retrieved from a study of T cells in women clearing cervical HPV infection. Measured with immunoSEQ multiplex PCR; TCRdb has only the in-frame clones, and not every one. This sample's table has 35,000 to 45,000 clones. With 6 bases clipped from V and 5 bases from J, the junction kept 9 bases outside the gene matches. This CDR3 comprises 14 residues. The germline V gene has CDR1 DFQATT and CDR2 SNEGSKA (reference sequence). Study-level points and caveats: Unknown T-cell numbers per sample may underlie the richness differences.

Regarding this clone: The antigen is not known. The CDR3 extends 3 residues past the end of the read, so its final part is completed from the germline J gene.

The clonotype was recovered from a woman between 18 and 69 years old with a cervical HPV16 infection that either progressed to CIN3+ or cleared (not recorded which). The sequencing input was blood buffy coat. The J gene is TRBJ2-3, the V gene TRBV20-1, with 9 bases aligning to TRBD2. The CDR3 bases that were read are TGCAGTGCCCCTAGCGGGAACTCTCAAGATACG. Protein sequence: CSAPSGNSQDT. The whole CDR3 sequence is CSAPSGNSQDTQYF.